This record looks at one T cell receptor (beta chain) sequence and its context. Its target is not known. This entry comes from a study of OX40 agonist ivuxolimab in advanced cancers. Across the study: As their treatment, patients were administered ivuxolimab, an agonistic anti-OX40 (CD134) antibody. The study, taken as a whole, reports: Fewer expanded clones were found on average in CD4+ than in CD8+ T cells.

Using immunoSEQ multiplex PCR, the repertoire was profiled, and TCRdb retains in-frame clones only, with some absent. The sample holds over 95,000 clones, roughly four fifths seen once. Sampled blood was obtained at baseline, cycle 4 day 1, and cycle 7 day 1. The CDR3 is 17 residues long. V lost 2 bases and J 0 bases, leaving 11 bases between the germline ends. Looked up from germline, CDR1 is MDHEN and CDR2 is SYDVKM. This chain uses TRBV28 with TRBJ2-6, with D perhaps matching TRBD1 (5 bases). Sequenced material: CD4+ or CD8+ T cells sorted from blood, taken in a trial of the OX40 agonist ivuxolimab. This receptor was obtained from an adult with an advanced solid tumor such as melanoma, head and neck, liver or kidney cancer. Written as DNA, the CDR3 is TGTGCCAGCAGTTTAGGGGCCGCGCACTCTGGGGCCAACGTCCTGACTTTC. As protein: CASSLGAAHSGANVLTF.